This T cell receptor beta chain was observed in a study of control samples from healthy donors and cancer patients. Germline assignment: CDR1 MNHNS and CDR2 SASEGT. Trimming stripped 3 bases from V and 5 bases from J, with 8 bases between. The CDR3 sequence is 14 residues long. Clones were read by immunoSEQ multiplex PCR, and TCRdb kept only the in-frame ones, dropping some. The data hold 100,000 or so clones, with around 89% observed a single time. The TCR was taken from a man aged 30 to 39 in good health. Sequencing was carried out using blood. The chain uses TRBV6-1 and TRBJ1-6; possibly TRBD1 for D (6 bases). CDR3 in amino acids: CASSDHRDNSPLHF. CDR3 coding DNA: TGTGCCAGCAGTGATCACAGGGATAATTCACCCCTCCACTTT.